The 29 T cell receptor beta chains presented below share a single source sample, sequenced in a study of cytomegalovirus exposure and HLA in healthy donors. 60 Vbeta and 13 Jbeta primers were used in PCR. The data were produced by immunoSEQ multiplex PCR, yet TCRdb's version contains in-frame clones alone and is incomplete. Among under 200,000 clones, roughly 71% were seen once, and the ten largest hold just under 3%. Sequences were obtained from PBMCs. Source of these receptors: a woman aged 45-59 years in good health and CMV-seropositive.

This chain links TRBV18 with TRBJ1-2; D not certain. Germline CDR1 reads KGHSH; CDR2 reads LQKENI. The V end was cut by 0 bases, the J end by 7 bases, with 9 bases between. The CDR3 sequence is 13 residues long. The CDR3 nucleotides read TGTGCCAGCTCACCACCTGCCATTAGTGGCTACACCTTC. Translating gives CASSPPAISGYTF.

The J gene is TRBJ2-7, the V gene TRBV30; possible D gene TRBD2, 6 bases. The germline V gene has CDR1 GTSNPN and CDR2 SVGIG (reference sequence). V was cut by 0 bases and J by 3 bases, with 6 bases left in between. The CDR3 sequence is 12 residues long. CDR3 in amino acids: CAWSVGGYEQYF. CDR3 DNA: TGTGCCTGGAGTGTGGGGGGCTACGAGCAGTACTTC.

This clone was recorded a few times. CDR3 amino acids: CASSENRASSYNSPLHF. The CDR3 DNA reads as TGTGCCAGCAGTGAAAACAGGGCCAGCTCCTATAATTCACCCCTCCACTTT. The chain has TRBV6-1 and TRBJ1-6, with D maybe TRBD1 (6 bases). The CDR3 consists of 17 residues. Trimming removed 2 bases at V and 0 bases at J, with 11 bases between. The germline gives CDR1 MNHNS, CDR2 SASEGT.

This sequence joins TRBV6-5 and TRBJ1-1; 7 bases are shared with TRBD1. The CDR3 is made up of 15 amino acids. Per germline, CDR1 MNHEY and CDR2 SVGAGI. The J segment lost 1 base and the V segment lost 2 bases, leaving 4 bases of the junction unmatched. The CDR3: CASSYGTGANTEAFF. CDR3 nucleotides: TGTGCCAGCAGTTACGGTACAGGGGCGAACACTGAAGCTTTCTTT.

V and J are TRBV10-3 and TRBJ1-1; a weak D match, TRBD1 (6 bases). The ends were cut back, 7 bases at V and 5 bases at J, with 17 bases in the middle. The CDR3 runs 14 residues. The germline gives CDR1 ENHRY, CDR2 SYGVKD. The CDR3 loop is CAITSSLRGTEAFF. CDR3 bases: TGTGCCATCACCTCCAGCCTGAGGGGGACTGAAGCTTTCTTT.

The rearrangement joins TRBV5-6 to TRBJ2-7, with a tentative D call TRBD1 (6 bases). Germline CDR1 is SGHDT and CDR2 is YYEEEE. Trimming took off 5 bases at V and 3 bases at J, with 12 bases between the two ends. CDR3 size: 13 residues. The CDR3 is CASSLMDSYEQYF. The CDR3 DNA is TGTGCCAGCAGTCTAATGGACAGCTACGAGCAGTACTTC.

This clone was found once. V gene TRBV12-5 combines with J gene TRBJ2-7; tentatively, D is TRBD2 (5 bases). CDR1 and CDR2 from the germline V gene are LGHNT and FRNRAP. The CDR3 is made up of 17 amino acids. The V and J ends lost 0 bases and 4 bases respectively, with 19 bases between them. CDR3 amino acids: CASGLVRDGIYQYEQYF. The DNA of the CDR3 is TGTGCTAGTGGTTTGGTACGGGATGGCATATACCAATACGAGCAGTACTTC.

V gene TRBV5-1 combines with J gene TRBJ1-2; 9 positions agree with TRBD1. Germline V gene data show CDR1 as SGHRS and CDR2 as YFSETQ. This CDR3 has 15 amino acids. V dropped 0 bases and J dropped 2; count of bases not matched to a gene: 2. The CDR3 DNA reads as TGCGCCAGCAGCTTGGGGACAGGGGAAAACTATGGCTACACCTTC. Translated, it gives CASSLGTGENYGYTF.

The CDR3 here is CASSLVRGNQDHGYTF. CDR3 coding DNA: TGTGCCAGCAGCTTAGTTCGCGGTAACCAAGACCATGGCTACACCTTC. This chain links TRBV7-2 with TRBJ1-2, with D uncertain. CDR3 size: 16 residues. In germline, CDR1 is SGHTA, CDR2 FQGNSA. Trimming stripped 1 base from V and 6 bases from J, with 18 bases between.

This clone was detected a few times. V is TRBV14 and J is TRBJ2-4; D may be TRBD2 (6 bases). V was cut by 3 bases and J by 3 bases, with 18 bases left in between. This CDR3 region has 17 residues. CDR1 and CDR2 (germline): SGHDN, FVKESK. The CDR3 here is CASSHGGFEIGKNIQYF. The CDR3 DNA sequence: TGTGCCAGCAGCCACGGAGGGTTCGAGATAGGCAAAAACATTCAGTACTTC.

This clone was counted a single time. The V call is TRBV9, the J call TRBJ1-1, with D possibly TRBD1 on 6 matching bases. This CDR3 has 13 amino acids. The V gene's germline CDR1 is SGDLS and CDR2 YYNGEE. Deletions cut 4 bases from V and 1 base from J, with 8 bases between. In nucleotides, the CDR3 is TGTGCCAGCAGCACCAGGGGGAACACTGAAGCTTTCTTT. Its protein product is CASSTRGNTEAFF.

The chain joins TRBV6-5 to TRBJ1-3; D is ambiguous. Per the germline V gene, CDR1 is MNHEY and CDR2 is SVGAGI. The CDR3 is 14 residues long. The ends were cut back, 7 bases at V and 3 bases at J, with 13 bases in the middle. DNA for the CDR3: TGTGCCAGCAAACCAGAGGGAATTGGAAACACCATATATTTT. It translates to CASKPEGIGNTIYF.

CDR3 DNA: TGTGCCAGCAGTGAACAGGGGCTCACCCCGGGAAACACCATATATTTT. This translates into CASSEQGLTPGNTIYF. This sequence joins TRBV2 and TRBJ1-3, with D tentatively TRBD1 (6 bases). This CDR3 region has 16 residues. Germline V gene data show CDR1 as SNHLY and CDR2 as FYNNEI. V gave up 2 bases and J gave up 4 bases, with 15 bases separating them.

This chain joins TRBV2 and TRBJ1-5, with D maybe TRBD1 (6 bases). This CDR3 contains 17 residues. Trimming left V 7 bases short and J 2 bases short, with 21 bases between. Germline V lookup: CDR1 SNHLY, CDR2 FYNNEI. The CDR3 region is CASTPRGHSGGNQPQHF. The CDR3 DNA follows: TGTGCCAGCACCCCGAGGGGACACTCAGGAGGCAATCAGCCCCAGCATTTT.

This clone is a singleton in its sample. The junction shows a germline mismatch at one end, possibly a read error. The chain has TRBV29-1 and TRBJ1-1; D unclear. The CDR3 loop spans 11 amino acids. Germline CDR1 reads SQVTM; CDR2 reads ANQGSEA. The CDR3 sequence: CSAEPGQSAIF. For the CDR3, the DNA is TGCAGCGCCGAACCGGGTCAGAGCGCGATCTTT.

This sequence joins TRBV19 and TRBJ1-5; D gene uncertain. This CDR3 spans 13 amino acids. V lost 6 bases to trimming and J lost 6 bases, with 12 bases between them. Germline V lookup: CDR1 LNHDA, CDR2 SQIVND (reference sequence). The CDR3 loop is CASSDTEIQPQHF. The CDR3 region has the DNA TGTGCCAGTAGCGATACTGAGATTCAGCCCCAGCATTTT. The full variable domain, in which reference TRBV19 and TRBJ1-5 provide the parts outside the CDR3, is DGGITQSPKYLFRKEGQNVTLSCEQNLNHDAMYWYRQDPGQGLRLIYYSQIVNDFQKGDIAEGYSVSREKKESFPLTVTSAQKNPTAFYLCASSDTEIQPQHFGDGTRLSIL.

This clone appeared a single time. The J gene is TRBJ2-3, the V gene TRBV28; D ambiguous. CDR1 and CDR2 (germline): MDHEN, SYDVKM. This CDR3 contains 14 residues. Trimming stripped 4 bases from V and 2 bases from J, with 10 bases between. For the CDR3, the DNA is TGTGCCAGCAGTTACCCGCTATACACAGATACGCAGTATTTT. Translation gives CASSYPLYTDTQYF.

The chain recombines TRBV7-2 with TRBJ1-2; 11 bases agree with TRBD1. Trimming cost V 5 bases and J 4 bases; bases outside gene matches: 6. From germline, CDR1 is SGHTA and CDR2 FQGNSA. The CDR3 length is 15 residues. As DNA, the CDR3 is TGTGCCAGCAGCCTGGACAGGGGGCAAGGCTATGGCTACACCTTC. This gives the protein CASSLDRGQGYGYTF.

The gene calls are TRBV7-2 and TRBJ1-4; D is ambiguous. The CDR3 has 16 amino acids. Per the germline V gene, CDR1 is SGHTA and CDR2 is FQGNSA. V gave up 5 bases and J gave up 5 bases, with 18 bases separating them. The CDR3 DNA reads TGTGCCAGCAGCACCAGAGCGGGCCTCCTAAATGAAAAACTGTTTTTT. It yields the protein CASSTRAGLLNEKLFF.

This clone has only a few counts. V and J are TRBV5-1 and TRBJ1-2, with D possibly TRBD1 on 5 matching bases. Germline CDR1 is SGHRS and CDR2 is YFSETQ. Trimming took off 4 bases at V and 8 bases at J, with 18 bases between the two ends. The CDR3 loop spans 14 amino acids. The CDR3 spells CASSLPGPGGGYTF. DNA of the CDR3: TGCGCCAGCAGCCTTCCAGGGCCGGGAGGGGGCTACACCTTC.

This sequence joins TRBV6-4 and TRBJ2-7; 8 positions agree with TRBD1. The trim removed 6 bases at V and 2 bases at J, leaving 12 bases unmatched. Looked up from germline, CDR1 is MRHNA and CDR2 is SNTAGT. This CDR3 region has 16 residues. CDR3 nucleotide sequence: TGTGCCAGCAGCAGGCTTGACAGGGGTTCCCCCTACGAGCAGTACTTC. Translating it yields CASSRLDRGSPYEQYF.

The chain uses TRBV5-1 and TRBJ2-2; no firm D call. The V gene's germline CDR1 is SGHRS and CDR2 YFSETQ. Trimming took 2 bases from V and 6 from J, leaving 11 bases between them. This CDR3 region has 14 residues. The CDR3 nucleotides are TGCGCCAGCAGCTTCGGAGAAGTGTCCGGGGAGCTGTTTTTT. Its protein product is CASSFGEVSGELFF.

This clone appeared a single time. The chain carries TRBV18 and TRBJ2-5; TRBD2 agrees at 10 bases. The CDR3 runs to 16 residues. CDR1 is KGHSH, CDR2 LQKENI, per germline. J lost 4 bases, V lost 1 base, and 6 bases had no gene match. As DNA, the CDR3 is TGTGCCAGCTCACCACTGGAACTAGCGGGAAGAGAGACCCAGTACTTC. This gives the protein CASSPLELAGRETQYF.

The gene calls are TRBV29-1 and TRBJ2-1, with D perhaps TRBD2 (6 bases). Germline lookup yields CDR1 SQVTM and CDR2 ANQGSEA. Trimming removed 6 bases from V and 7 bases from J, with 19 bases in between. The CDR3 is 14 residues long. CDR3 region: CSVERRGLRNEQFF. The CDR3 DNA sequence: TGCAGCGTGGAACGGCGGGGATTGAGGAATGAGCAGTTCTTC.

This chain connects TRBV30 to TRBJ1-3, with a weak D call TRBD1 (6 bases). The length of the CDR3 is 13 residues. CDR1 GTSNPN and CDR2 SVGIG come from the germline V gene (reference sequence). Trimming cost V 7 bases and J 1 base, with 11 bases left between them. DNA for the CDR3: TGTGCCTTCAACAGGGTATCTGGAAACACCATATATTTT. Its translation: CAFNRVSGNTIYF.

The chain links TRBV6-5 to TRBJ1-5; 7 bases align to TRBD1. The CDR3 has 14 residues. V was pared by 5 bases and J by 6 bases, with 7 bases of the junction left unmatched. Germline values: CDR1 MNHEY, CDR2 SVGAGI. The DNA for the CDR3 is TGTGCCAGCAGTGAACAGGGGTTAGGTCAGCCCCAGCATTTT. Its translation is CASSEQGLGQPQHF.

This chain uses TRBV9 with TRBJ2-7; D gene uncertain. CDR3 length: 16 residues. Germline CDR1 is SGDLS and CDR2 is YYNGEE. V shed 4 bases and J shed 0 bases, with 17 bases lying between them. The CDR3 region is CASSPRPSTGSYEQYF. Written as DNA, the CDR3 is TGTGCCAGCAGCCCCCGTCCGAGTACTGGCTCCTACGAGCAGTACTTC.

CDR3 in amino acids: CASRSGGNTDTQYF. In nucleotides, the CDR3 is TGTGCCAGCAGGAGCGGGGGGAACACAGATACGCAGTATTTT. The V call is TRBV7-3, the J call TRBJ2-3, with TRBD2 identical over 9 bases. The V gene end was trimmed by 6 bases and the J gene end by 2 bases; junction bases not matched to a gene: 3. Looked up from germline, CDR1 is SGHTA and CDR2 is FQGTGA. The CDR3 consists of 14 residues.

This clone was seen more than once but under ten times. V is TRBV23-1 and J is TRBJ2-7; D perhaps matches TRBD1 (6 bases). TRBV23-1 is marked as an open reading frame, function uncertain. V lost 2 bases, J lost 3 bases, and 26 bases lay in between. The CDR3 spans 19 residues. Here the CDR3 DNA reads TGCGCCAGCAGTCAAGGTTCTAGACATGTCGGACAGAAGCTCTACGAGCAGTACTTC. Translation: CASSQGSRHVGQKLYEQYF.